This TCR beta chain emerged from a study of cytomegalovirus exposure and HLA in healthy donors. Study-wide results and limits: A prior analysis recorded that most TCR beta V segments were productive about 87% or about 30% of the time. A later analysis linked a missense variant in DCLRE1C to the trimming of TCR beta V and J genes. The listing of some 170 TCR beta chains classed them as cytomegalovirus-associated. A classifier reportedly called cytomegalovirus status with high sensitivity and specificity.

Comments on this clone: Its antigen is not known.

The CDR3 covers 13 residues. Germline V gives CDR1 WSHSY, CDR2 SAAADI. J lost 8 bases, V lost 2 bases, and 4 bases had no gene match. PCR amplification relied on 60 Vbeta primers (plus 13 Jbeta primers). Sequencing was performed with immunoSEQ multiplex PCR; in TCRdb, only in-frame clones are kept and a portion is missing. The profile shows some 140,000 clones, approximately 85% of them singletons. The rearrangement joins TRBV10-2 to TRBJ1-2; 8 positions match TRBD1. This clonotype was sampled from a woman aged 25 to 39 in good health and CMV-seropositive. The sample consisted of PBMCs. This chain's CDR3 is CASSEDRGGGYTF. The CDR3 DNA follows: TGCGCCAGCAGTGAGGACAGGGGCGGCGGCTACACCTTC.